This T cell receptor beta chain was retrieved from a study of CD8 T cells in Susac syndrome. Random hexamers were used to reverse transcribe an amount of roughly 0.45 to 1 ug RNA. Amplification of TCR beta CDR3 was carried out by immunoSEQ multiplex PCR, which covered 54 Vbeta and 13 Jbeta segments. TCRdb independently ran MiXCR on the immunoSEQ multiplex PCR reads; one entry per CDR3 protein. The table shows around 130,000 distinct CDR3 sequences, with around 80% occurring only once. With 6 bases removed from V and 5 bases from J, the gap between germline ends came to 16 bases. The CDR3 is 14 amino acids. Germline CDR1 reads MNHEY; CDR2 reads SMNVEV (reference sequence).

This chain connects TRBV27 to TRBJ2-5; D is possibly TRBD2 (6 bases). The sequenced sample consisted of CD8+ T cells from PBMCs. The origin of this receptor is a human donor with multiple sclerosis. This chain's CDR3 is CASSNRRALETQYF. As DNA, the CDR3 is TGTGCCAGCAGCAATCGGAGGGCGTTGGAGACCCAGTACTTC.